This T cell receptor (beta chain) was captured in a study of cytotoxic CD8 clonotypes in ibrutinib-treated CLL. For this clone: What it binds is not known.

Libraries were prepared by immunoSEQ multiplex PCR; TCRdb keeps only in-frame clonotypes and omits some of them. This repertoire shows about 21,000 clones, over 65% found once; its top ten account for approximately 24%. Overall study findings and caveats: Having risen at ibrutinib response, clonality had fallen back toward baseline by progression. At the start, clonality exceeded age-matched healthy donors and followed circulating CD8+ T-cell counts.

The CDR3 loop spans 15 amino acids. The V and J ends lost 6 bases and 3 bases, in that order; junction bases with no gene match: 8. Germline CDR1 reads MNHNY; CDR2 reads SVGAGI (reference sequence). V and J are TRBV6-6 and TRBJ2-7; 10 positions match TRBD2. This receptor was taken from a human donor with chronic lymphocytic leukemia. This specimen consisted of PBMCs, obtained before ibrutinib treatment. In DNA form, the CDR3 reads TGTGCCAGCAGCTCTCCTAGACTAGCGGGCTACGAGCAGTACTTC. It is translated as CASSSPRLAGYEQYF.